The 3 T cell receptor delta chains below all came from one sample that was sequenced in a study of γδ T cells in repeated Plasmodium falciparum infection. TCRdb reran clone calling via CATT on the multiplex PCR reads. The sample yields 45,000 to 50,000 delta-chain clones, around 1.6% seen once. Bulk repertoires came from Vgamma9/Vdelta2+ or Vdelta2-negative gammadelta T cells flow-sorted from PBMC. Sequencing was carried out using gamma-delta T cells from blood. These receptors were collected from a pool of human donors (malaria-infected and uninfected, not separated).

This clone was detected a few times. This DNA's translation and the protein TCRdb lists, from a much larger clone, do not match at residue 6, likely due to a read error; the protein shown is translated from the DNA. Here the V gene is TRDV1, but the J gene went uncalled; the D call TRDD3 from the table was never checked on the DNA. The germline gives CDR1 TSWWSYY, CDR2 QGS. This CDR3 comprises 17 residues. The CDR3 DNA is TGTGCTCTTGGGGAACCCTCGTCATTCTGGGGGATACGACGCCTCATCTTT. Its translation: CALGEPSSFWGIRRLIF.

This clone was seen at least ten times. This may arise from a read error, as a much more abundant clone is one base away. This chain uses TRDV1 with TRDJ1; 7 bases fit TRDD2. The CDR3 runs 16 residues. J gave up 1 base and V 2 bases, and 7 bases lay outside the gene matches. CDR1 and CDR2 from the germline V gene are TSWWSYY and QGS. CDR3 coding DNA: TGTGCTCTTGGGGAAGCATCTTCCTATAGCACCGATAAACTCATCTTT. It codes for CALGEASSYSTDKLIF.

On this clone: TCRdb assigns this DNA the protein of a much larger clone, which departs from its translation at residue 9; this likely reflects a read error, and the protein shown comes from translating the DNA. The V and J genes are TRDV3 and TRDJ1, with D unclear. The CDR3 has 14 residues. With 0 bases removed from V and 4 bases from J, the gap between germline ends came to 15 bases. Germline CDR1 reads TVYSNPD; CDR2 reads GDNSRS (reference sequence). CDR3 loop: CAFRRFPHDDKLIF. The DNA for the CDR3 is TGTGCCTTTAGACGTTTCCCCCACGACGATAAACTCATCTTT. Combining the CDR3 with reference TRDV3 and TRDJ1 gives the whole variable domain CDKVTQSSPDQTVASGSEVVLLCTYDTVYSNPDLFWYRIRPDYSFQFVFYGDNSRSEGADFTQGRFSVKHILTQKAFHLVISPVRTEDSATYYCAFRRFPHDDKLIFGKGTRVTVEP.